This T cell receptor beta chain was identified during a study of blood T cells in healthy people across ages. Comments on this clonotype: Its antigen is unidentified.

The junction had 12 bases not matched to a gene; V was cut back by 4 bases and J by 9 bases. Germline CDR1 and CDR2: DFQATT and SNEGSKA (reference sequence). This CDR3 spans 13 amino acids. Alongside a J-beta primer mix, a sample-barcoded 5' primer served in a second PCR lasting about 7 to 11 cycles. TCRdb fed the 5' RACE reads into MiXCR, producing one record per CDR3 protein. The sample records about 770,000 distinct CDR3 sequences, approximately 44% being singletons. The study, taken as a whole, reports: Long-lived donors exceeded aged donors in naive CD4+ cells and diversity. A strong correlation was found between TCR beta diversity and the percentage of naive T cells.

The sample taken for sequencing was blood. This sequence originates from a man in his 60s in good health. The chain couples TRBV20-1 to TRBJ2-7; TRBD1 agrees at 7 bases. The CDR3 DNA follows: TGCAGTGCTAAACGTGGGACAGAGAGGGGGCAGTACTTC. It specifies CSAKRGTERGQYF.